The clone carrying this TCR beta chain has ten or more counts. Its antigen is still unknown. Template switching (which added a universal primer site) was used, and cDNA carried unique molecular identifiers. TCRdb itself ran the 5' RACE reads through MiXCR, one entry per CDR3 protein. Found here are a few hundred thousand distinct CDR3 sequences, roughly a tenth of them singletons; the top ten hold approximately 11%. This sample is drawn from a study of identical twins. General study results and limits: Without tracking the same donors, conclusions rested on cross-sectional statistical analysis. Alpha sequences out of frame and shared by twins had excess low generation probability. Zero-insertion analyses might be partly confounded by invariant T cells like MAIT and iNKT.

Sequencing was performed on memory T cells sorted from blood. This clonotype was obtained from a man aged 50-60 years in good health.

The CDR3 here is CASSLGTSGPITDTQYF. The CDR3 region has the DNA TGCGCCAGCAGCTTGGGGACTAGCGGACCTATCACAGATACGCAGTATTTT. This chain uses TRBV5-1 with TRBJ2-3; TRBD2 matches at 10 bases. V shed 0 bases and J 2 bases; nucleotides not matched to a gene: 6. CDR1 and CDR2 (germline): SGHRS, YFSETQ. CDR3 length: 17 residues. Full variable domain (missing parts from reference TRBV5-1 and TRBJ2-3): KAGVTQTPRYLIKTRGQQVTLSCSPISGHRSVSWYQQTPGQGLQFLFEYFSETQRNKGNFPGRFSGRQFSNSRSEMNVSTLELGDSALYLCASSLGTSGPITDTQYFGPGTRLTVL.